Shown below are 20 T cell receptor beta chains from a single sample sequenced in a study of blood T cell repertoires in COVID-19 (dated by TCRdb to 2020 to 2022). The receptor library was made with the immunoSEQ multiplex PCR assay. What TCRdb holds here is the immuneACCESS table cut down to in-frame rearrangements. Part of the clones is not present; checked against another copy, under half of the missing clones reflect an unresolved V gene, and the others are unexplained. In this sample the table shows some 120,000 clones, approximately 84% of which occur a single time. The ten largest account for around 13% of the sample. Specimen: peripheral blood. Receptors were obtained from a human donor in a cohort sampled during active COVID-19.

This chain links TRBV30 with TRBJ2-7, with TRBD2 matching over 12 bases. The germline CDR1 and CDR2 sequences are GTSNPN and SVGIG (reference sequence). The V and J ends lost 6 bases and 4 bases, in that order; junction bases with no gene match: 7. The CDR3 runs 14 residues. Here the CDR3 reads CACQTSGGLYEQYF. In nucleotides, the CDR3 is TGTGCCTGCCAGACTAGCGGGGGCTTATACGAGCAGTACTTC.

The J gene is TRBJ2-7, the V gene TRBV20-1; 8 bases align to TRBD1. CDR1 DFQATT and CDR2 SNEGSKA come from the germline V gene (reference sequence). Trimming at V came to 3 bases and at J to 3 bases, leaving 7 bases not matched to a gene. The CDR3 has 14 amino acids. CDR3 bases: TGCAGTGCTAGTCAGACAGGGGACAACTACGAGCAGTACTTC. This codes for CSASQTGDNYEQYF.

The table lists this clone with a few counts. The genes are TRBV5-4 and TRBJ2-2; 8 positions match TRBD1. Germline values: CDR1 SGHNT, CDR2 YYREEE (reference sequence). The CDR3 covers 14 residues. The V gene end was trimmed by 1 base and the J gene end by 6 bases; junction bases not matched to a gene: 2. CDR3 loop: CASSLQGAAGELFF. The CDR3 DNA is TGTGCCAGCAGCTTGCAGGGGGCGGCCGGGGAGCTGTTTTTT. The full variable domain, with the rest looked up from reference TRBV5-4 and TRBJ2-2, is ETGVTQSPTHLIKTRGQQVTLRCSSQSGHNTVSWYQQALGQGPQFIFQYYREEENGRGNFPPRFSGLQFPNYSSELNVNALELDDSALYLCASSLQGAAGELFFGEGSRLTVL.

The CDR3: CASSLSGTGGATEAFF. The CDR3 region has the DNA TGTGCCAGCAGCTTGTCCGGGACAGGGGGTGCCACTGAAGCTTTCTTT. The V and J genes are TRBV7-8 and TRBJ1-1; 11 nucleotides agree with TRBD1. This CDR3 contains 16 residues. V shed 3 bases and J 4 bases; nucleotides not matched to a gene: 7. Germline V CDR1 and CDR2: SGHVS, FQNEAQ.

J is TRBJ1-4 and V is TRBV25-1; the D gene is possibly TRBD1 (6 bases). Germline CDR1 reads MGHDK; CDR2 reads SYGVNS. Trimming pared 0 bases from V and 7 bases from J, leaving 15 bases between. The CDR3 contains 16 residues. The CDR3 protein is CASSEYVGGAGEKLFF. Written as DNA, the CDR3 is TGTGCCAGCAGTGAATACGTCGGGGGGGCAGGTGAAAAACTGTTTTTT.

V usage is TRBV3-1 (or the pseudogene TRBV3-2) and J usage is TRBJ1-1; 9 nucleotides line up with TRBD1. CDR1 and CDR2 from the germline V gene are LGHDT and YNNKEL (reference sequence). This CDR3 is 14 amino acids long. V lost 4 bases, J lost 5 bases, and 5 bases stayed unmatched. In nucleotides, the CDR3 is TGTGCCAGCAGCCTGGGGACAGGGCCGACTGAAGCTTTCTTT. Residues: CASSLGTGPTEAFF.

The J gene is TRBJ2-5, the V gene TRBV6-1; D remains ambiguous. V was shortened by 2 bases and J by 5 bases, with 18 bases between the two germline ends. Per germline, CDR1 MNHNS and CDR2 SASEGT. The CDR3 is 16 amino acids. CDR3 sequence (DNA): TGTGCCAGCAGTGAACCCTCTTCTCTAGGCGTGGAGACCCAGTACTTC. Translated: CASSEPSSLGVETQYF.

V usage is TRBV29-1 and J usage is TRBJ2-5; D is uncertain. Germline V gene data show CDR1 as SQVTM and CDR2 as ANQGSEA. CDR3 length equals 12 residues. Trimming pared 4 bases from V and 2 bases from J, leaving 8 bases between. CDR3 region: CSVAVSQETQYF. DNA for the CDR3: TGCAGCGTTGCCGTGAGTCAAGAGACCCAGTACTTC.

This chain connects TRBV7-9 to TRBJ1-2, with 10 nucleotides matching TRBD1. CDR3 length: 15 residues. With V trimmed by 6 bases and J by 6 bases, 10 bases remained unmatched. The V gene's germline CDR1 is SEHNR and CDR2 FQNEAQ (reference sequence). CDR3 in amino acids: CASRDTGTGVDGYTF. The CDR3 DNA sequence: TGTGCCAGCAGGGATACCGGGACAGGGGTTGATGGCTACACCTTC.

In its sample, this clone was seen once. The V call is TRBV19, the J call TRBJ2-3, with TRBD1 matching over 10 bases. Unmatched junction bases numbered 10, after V lost 5 bases and J lost 5 bases. Per germline, CDR1 LNHDA and CDR2 SQIVND (reference sequence). CDR3 length: 16 amino acids. CDR3 in DNA: TGTGCCAGTAGTTCCCCCGGGACAGGGGAAGGAGATACGCAGTATTTT. It codes for CASSSPGTGEGDTQYF.

The chain employs TRBV20-1 and TRBJ2-1, with D possibly matching TRBD1 (6 bases). Germline V lookup: CDR1 DFQATT, CDR2 SNEGSKA (reference sequence). The CDR3 totals 11 residues. The V and J ends lost 1 base and 15 bases respectively, with 13 bases between them. CDR3 sequence: CSARGGPSLFF. The CDR3 bases are TGCAGTGCTAGAGGGGGGCCTAGTCTGTTCTTC.

The chain joins TRBV5-1 to TRBJ1-1; D is perhaps TRBD1 (5 bases). The germline gives CDR1 SGHRS, CDR2 YFSETQ. The CDR3 contains 15 residues. Trimming took 4 bases from V and 4 from J, leaving 17 bases between them. The CDR3 loop is CASSQGGPLGTEAFF. The CDR3, as DNA: TGCGCCAGCAGCCAGGGAGGGCCTTTGGGCACTGAAGCTTTCTTT. The full variable domain, its missing parts supplied by reference TRBV5-1 and TRBJ1-1, is KAGVTQTPRYLIKTRGQQVTLSCSPISGHRSVSWYQQTPGQGLQFLFEYFSETQRNKGNFPGRFSGRQFSNSRSEMNVSTLELGDSALYLCASSQGGPLGTEAFFGQGTRLTVV.

This clone was observed once. The genes are TRBV24-1 and TRBJ1-5; D may be TRBD1 (6 bases). V was shortened by 4 bases and J by 8 bases, with 14 bases between the two germline ends. The germline CDR1 and CDR2 sequences are KGHDR and SFDVKD. There are 14 residues in the CDR3. The DNA of the CDR3 is TGTGCCACCAGTGAGTCAGGGGCGGGGGAGCCCCAGCATTTT. It is translated as CATSESGAGEPQHF.

The J gene is TRBJ2-2, the V gene TRBV29-1; D is ambiguous. Trimming removed 8 bases at V and 2 bases at J, with 9 bases between. Germline loops: CDR1 SQVTM, CDR2 ANQGSEA. The CDR3 runs 12 residues. In DNA, the CDR3 is TGCAGCCTAAGAGTCAACACCGGGGAGCTGTTTTTT. Translated, it gives CSLRVNTGELFF.

The V gene is TRBV28, the J gene TRBJ1-6; 7 bases fit TRBD1. The germline CDR1 and CDR2 sequences are MDHEN and SYDVKM. V lost 10 bases and J lost 7; bases outside the gene matches: 13. The CDR3 consists of 15 residues. The DNA of the CDR3 is TGTGCCATCTCAGTGGATCACAGGGGAAATTCACCCCTCCACTTT. This gives the protein CAISVDHRGNSPLHF. Full variable domain (missing parts from reference TRBV28 and TRBJ1-6): DVKVTQSSRYLVKRTGEKVFLECVQDMDHENMFWYRQDPGLGLRLIYFSYDVKMKEKGDIPEGYSVSREKKERFSLILESASTNQTSMYLCAISVDHRGNSPLHFGNGTRLTVT.

The DNA of the CDR3 is TGTGCCAGCTCACCAGGACAGGGACACATTCAGTACTTC. It translates to CASSPGQGHIQYF. This chain joins TRBV18 and TRBJ2-4, with TRBD1 identical over 8 bases. The CDR3 sequence is 13 residues long. Trimming removed 2 bases from V and 8 bases from J; junction bases left unmatched: 2. Germline CDR1 is KGHSH and CDR2 is LQKENI.

The rearrangement links TRBV6-5 to TRBJ2-1; TRBD2 agrees at 13 bases. The CDR3 is made up of 15 amino acids. V lost 6 bases and J lost 8; bases outside the gene matches: 7. Per germline, CDR1 MNHEY and CDR2 SVGAGI. The CDR3 loop reads CASSPRLAGGHEQFF. The DNA of the CDR3 is TGTGCCAGCAGCCCCCGACTAGCGGGGGGTCATGAGCAGTTCTTC.

The chain uses TRBV27 and TRBJ2-3; 11 positions match TRBD2. The V gene end was trimmed by 4 bases and the J gene end by 0 bases; junction bases not matched to a gene: 12. Germline-derived CDR1 and CDR2 are MNHEY and SMNVEV (reference sequence). This CDR3 is 19 amino acids long. The CDR3 nucleotides read TGTGCCAGCAGTTCTCGACTAGCGGGGACTGCTCCTAGCACAGATACGCAGTATTTT. It codes for CASSSRLAGTAPSTDTQYF.

The V call is TRBV6-5, the J call TRBJ2-7, with 8 bases matching TRBD1. V dropped 5 bases and J dropped 2; count of bases not matched to a gene: 5. In germline, CDR1 is MNHEY, CDR2 SVGAGI. CDR3 length: 14 residues. The chain's CDR3 is CASSRGQGTYEQYF. CDR3 nucleotide sequence: TGTGCCAGCAGTAGAGGACAGGGTACCTACGAGCAGTACTTC.

The chain recombines TRBV5-6 with TRBJ1-2, with a weak D call TRBD1 (6 bases). Trimming shortened V by 1 base and J by 6 bases, and 16 bases separated the two germline ends. The CDR3 is made up of 15 amino acids. Looked up from germline, CDR1 is SGHDT and CDR2 is YYEEEE. As DNA, the CDR3 is TGTGCCAGCAGCTTGCGGGGCTCCGAGGGGGATGGCTACACCTTC. It codes for CASSLRGSEGDGYTF.